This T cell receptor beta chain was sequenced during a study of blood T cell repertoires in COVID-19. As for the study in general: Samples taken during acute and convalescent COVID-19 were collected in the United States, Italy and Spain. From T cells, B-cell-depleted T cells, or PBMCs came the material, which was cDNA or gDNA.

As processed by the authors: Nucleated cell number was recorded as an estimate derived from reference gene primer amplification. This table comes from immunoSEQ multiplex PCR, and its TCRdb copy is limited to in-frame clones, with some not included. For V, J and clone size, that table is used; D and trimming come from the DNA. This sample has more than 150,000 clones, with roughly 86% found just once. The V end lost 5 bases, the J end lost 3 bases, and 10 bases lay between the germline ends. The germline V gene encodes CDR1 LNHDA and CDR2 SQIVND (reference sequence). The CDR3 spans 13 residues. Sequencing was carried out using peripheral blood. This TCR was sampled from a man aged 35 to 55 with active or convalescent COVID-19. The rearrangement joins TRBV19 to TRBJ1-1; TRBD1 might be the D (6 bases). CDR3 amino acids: CASSVTGYTEAFF. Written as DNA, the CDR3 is TGTGCCAGTAGTGTCACAGGGTACACTGAAGCTTTCTTT.